This T cell receptor beta chain was found in a study of shared clonotypes between healthy human individuals. Study findings and constraints: Clonotypes that were shared across a few donors made up 4% to 6% of naive CD4 clonotypes.

CD45RO-negative, CCR7-selected cells formed the naive CD8 fraction, which excluded terminally differentiated effector memory CD45RA+ cells. As regards this clone: No antigen is known for it.

The protocol was immunoSEQ multiplex PCR, while the TCRdb copy is restricted to in-frame clones and leaves out a portion. The table lists about 2 million clones, about 95% of them singletons. The CDR3 is 15 residues long. V was pared by 1 base and J by 2 bases, with 5 bases of the junction left unmatched. Germline V CDR1 and CDR2: SGHDT, YYEEEE. Material for sequencing was naive CD8+ T cells sorted from blood. V is TRBV5-6 and J is TRBJ2-7; 8 bases agree with TRBD2. The TCR comes from a man aged 18 to 35 in good health. CDR3 amino acids: CASSLSSGIPYEQYF. CDR3 bases: TGTGCCAGCAGCTTGAGTAGCGGGATACCCTACGAGCAGTACTTC.